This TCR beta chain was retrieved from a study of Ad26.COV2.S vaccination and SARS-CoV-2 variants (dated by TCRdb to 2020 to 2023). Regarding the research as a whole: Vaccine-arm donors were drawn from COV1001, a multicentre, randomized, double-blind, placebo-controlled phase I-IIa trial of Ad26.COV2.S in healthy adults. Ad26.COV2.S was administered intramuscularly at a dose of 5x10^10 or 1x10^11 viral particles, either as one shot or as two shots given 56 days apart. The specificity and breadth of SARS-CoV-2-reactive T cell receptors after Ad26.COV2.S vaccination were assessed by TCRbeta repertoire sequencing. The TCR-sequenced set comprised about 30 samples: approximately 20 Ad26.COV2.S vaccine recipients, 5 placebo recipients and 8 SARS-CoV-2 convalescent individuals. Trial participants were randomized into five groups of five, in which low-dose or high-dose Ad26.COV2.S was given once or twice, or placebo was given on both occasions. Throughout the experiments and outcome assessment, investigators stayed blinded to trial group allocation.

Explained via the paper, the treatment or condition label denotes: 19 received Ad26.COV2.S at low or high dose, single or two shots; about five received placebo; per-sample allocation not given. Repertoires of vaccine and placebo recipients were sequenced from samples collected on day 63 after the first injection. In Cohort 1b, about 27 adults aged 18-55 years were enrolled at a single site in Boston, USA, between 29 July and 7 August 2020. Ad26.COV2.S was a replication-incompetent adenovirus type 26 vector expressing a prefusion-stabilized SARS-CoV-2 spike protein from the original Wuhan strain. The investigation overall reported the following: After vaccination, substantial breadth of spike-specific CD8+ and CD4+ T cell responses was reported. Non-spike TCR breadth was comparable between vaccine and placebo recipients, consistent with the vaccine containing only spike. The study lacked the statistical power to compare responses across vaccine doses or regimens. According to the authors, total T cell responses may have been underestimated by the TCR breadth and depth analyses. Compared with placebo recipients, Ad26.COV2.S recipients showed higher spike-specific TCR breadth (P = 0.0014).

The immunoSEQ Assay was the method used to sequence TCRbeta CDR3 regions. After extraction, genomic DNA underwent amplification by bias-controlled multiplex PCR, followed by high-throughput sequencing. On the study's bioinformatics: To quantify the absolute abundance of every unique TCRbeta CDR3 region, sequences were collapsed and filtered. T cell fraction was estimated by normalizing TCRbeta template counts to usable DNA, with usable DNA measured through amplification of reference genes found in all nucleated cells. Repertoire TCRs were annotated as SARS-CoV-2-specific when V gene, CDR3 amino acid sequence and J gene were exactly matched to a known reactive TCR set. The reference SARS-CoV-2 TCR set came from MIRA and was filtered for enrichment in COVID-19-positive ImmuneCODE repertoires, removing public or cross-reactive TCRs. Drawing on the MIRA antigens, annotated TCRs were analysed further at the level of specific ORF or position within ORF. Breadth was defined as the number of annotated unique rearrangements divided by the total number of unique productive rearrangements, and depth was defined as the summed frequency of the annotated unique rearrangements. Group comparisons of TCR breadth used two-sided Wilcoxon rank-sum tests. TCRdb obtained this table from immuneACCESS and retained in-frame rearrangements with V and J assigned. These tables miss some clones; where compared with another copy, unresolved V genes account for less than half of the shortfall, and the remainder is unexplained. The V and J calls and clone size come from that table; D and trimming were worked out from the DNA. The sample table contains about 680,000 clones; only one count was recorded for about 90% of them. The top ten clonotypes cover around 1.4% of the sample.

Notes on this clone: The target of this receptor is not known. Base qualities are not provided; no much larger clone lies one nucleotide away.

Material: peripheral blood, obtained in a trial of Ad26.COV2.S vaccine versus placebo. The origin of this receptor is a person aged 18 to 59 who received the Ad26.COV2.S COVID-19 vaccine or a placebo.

DNA sequence: TGTGCCCTACCTCAGGGGCAGGACGTAGGGGTCGGCGAAAAACTGTTTTTT. Its translation is CALPQGQDVGVGEKLFF. This chain joins TRBV24-1 to TRBJ1-4, and perhaps TRBD1 as D gene, on 6 matching bases. Between the V and J ends, shortened by 12 bases and 8 bases respectively, the junction contains 30 bases. Taken from the germline V gene, the CDR1 and CDR2 loops are KGHDR and SFDVKD. The CDR3 covers 17 residues, taking in both the cysteine and the phenylalanine. Only the CDR3 DNA stays, 51 bases, in frame from base 1.